Included here is one TCR beta chain sequence, with context. Its antigen is unknown. After constant-region reverse-primer amplification, full-length variable regions underwent semi-nested PCR with Nested Universal Primer A. TCRdb fed the 5' RACE reads into MiXCR, producing one record per CDR3 protein. Of about 64,000 distinct CDR3 sequences in the sample, approximately 23% were seen once. Study-wide findings and caveats: Tumor-infiltrating Treg TCR alpha and beta sequences overlapped most with tumor naive CD4+ T cells, then blood naive.

Memory CD4+ cells were defined as CD4+CD45RO+CD25-. With 4 bases removed from V and 5 bases from J, the gap between germline ends came to 1 base. Germline CDR1 and CDR2: SQVTM and ANQGSEA. The CDR3 extends over 9 amino acids. The sample taken for sequencing was memory CD4+ T cells sorted from a lymph node. Subset defined: memory CD4+ T cells, CD4+CD45RO+CD25-. This chain joins TRBV29-1 and TRBJ2-3, with D uncertain. This TCR came from a female donor with breast cancer. CDR3 sequence: CSVGDTQYF. The CDR3 DNA reads TGCAGCGTTGGAGATACGCAGTATTTT.